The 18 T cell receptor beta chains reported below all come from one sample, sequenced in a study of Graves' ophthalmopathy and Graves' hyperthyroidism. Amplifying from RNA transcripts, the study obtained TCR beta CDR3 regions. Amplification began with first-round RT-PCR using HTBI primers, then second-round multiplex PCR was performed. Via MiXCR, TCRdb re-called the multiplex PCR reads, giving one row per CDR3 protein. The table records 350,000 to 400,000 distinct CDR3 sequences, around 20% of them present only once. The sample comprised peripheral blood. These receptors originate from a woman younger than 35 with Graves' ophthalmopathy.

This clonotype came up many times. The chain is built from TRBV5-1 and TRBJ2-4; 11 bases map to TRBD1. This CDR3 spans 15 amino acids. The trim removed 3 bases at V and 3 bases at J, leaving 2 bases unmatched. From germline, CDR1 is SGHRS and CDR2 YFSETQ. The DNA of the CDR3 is TGCGCCAGCAGCTGGGGACAGGGGGACAAAAACATTCAGTACTTC. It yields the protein CASSWGQGDKNIQYF. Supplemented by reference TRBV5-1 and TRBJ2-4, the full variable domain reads KAGVTQTPRYLIKTRGQQVTLSCSPISGHRSVSWYQQTPGQGLQFLFEYFSETQRNKGNFPGRFSGRQFSNSRSEMNVSTLELGDSALYLCASSWGQGDKNIQYFGAGTRLSVL.

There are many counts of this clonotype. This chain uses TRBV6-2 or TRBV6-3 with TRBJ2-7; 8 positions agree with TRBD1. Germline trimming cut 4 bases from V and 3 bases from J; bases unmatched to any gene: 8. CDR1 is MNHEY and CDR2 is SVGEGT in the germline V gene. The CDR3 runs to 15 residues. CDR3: CASSSLGQALYEQYF. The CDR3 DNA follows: TGTGCCAGCAGTTCATTGGGACAGGCGCTCTACGAGCAGTACTTC.

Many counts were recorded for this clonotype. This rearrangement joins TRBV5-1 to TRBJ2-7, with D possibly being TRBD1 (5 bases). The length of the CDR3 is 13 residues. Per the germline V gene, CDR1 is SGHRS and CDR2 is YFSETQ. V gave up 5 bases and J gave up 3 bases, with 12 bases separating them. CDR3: CASRDTGYYEQYF. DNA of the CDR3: TGCGCCAGCAGGGACACAGGTTACTACGAGCAGTACTTC.

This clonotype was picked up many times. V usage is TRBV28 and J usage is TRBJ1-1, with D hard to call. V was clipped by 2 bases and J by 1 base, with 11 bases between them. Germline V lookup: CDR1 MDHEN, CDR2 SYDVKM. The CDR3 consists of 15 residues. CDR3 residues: CASSLGGIRNTEAFF. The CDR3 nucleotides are TGTGCCAGCAGTTTAGGCGGGATTAGGAACACTGAAGCTTTCTTT.

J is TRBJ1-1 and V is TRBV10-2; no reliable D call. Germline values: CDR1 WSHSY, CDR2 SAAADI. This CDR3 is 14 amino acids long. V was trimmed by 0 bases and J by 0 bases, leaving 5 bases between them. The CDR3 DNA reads TGCGCCAGCAGTGAGTCGTTACTGAACACTGAAGCTTTCTTT. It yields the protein CASSESLLNTEAFF.

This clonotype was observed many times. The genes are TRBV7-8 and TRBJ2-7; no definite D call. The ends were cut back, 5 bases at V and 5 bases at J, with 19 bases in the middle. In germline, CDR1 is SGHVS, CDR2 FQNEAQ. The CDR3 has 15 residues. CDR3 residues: CASSPTGPSRDEQYF. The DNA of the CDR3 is TGTGCCAGCAGCCCGACCGGGCCCTCCCGAGACGAGCAGTACTTC.

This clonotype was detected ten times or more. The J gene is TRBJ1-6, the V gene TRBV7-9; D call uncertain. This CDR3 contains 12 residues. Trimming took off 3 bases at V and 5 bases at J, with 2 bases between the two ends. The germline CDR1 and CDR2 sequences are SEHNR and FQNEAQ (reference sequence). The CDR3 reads CASSFDNSPLHF. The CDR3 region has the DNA TGTGCCAGCAGCTTCGATAATTCACCCCTCCACTTT.

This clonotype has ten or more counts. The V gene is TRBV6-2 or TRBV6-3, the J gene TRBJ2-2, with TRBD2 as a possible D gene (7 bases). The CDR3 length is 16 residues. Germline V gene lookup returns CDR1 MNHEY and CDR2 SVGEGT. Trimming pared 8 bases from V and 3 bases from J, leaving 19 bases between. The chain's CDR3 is CASGRRGGKDTGELFF. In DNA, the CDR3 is TGTGCCAGCGGACGAAGGGGGGGGAAGGACACCGGGGAGCTGTTTTTT.

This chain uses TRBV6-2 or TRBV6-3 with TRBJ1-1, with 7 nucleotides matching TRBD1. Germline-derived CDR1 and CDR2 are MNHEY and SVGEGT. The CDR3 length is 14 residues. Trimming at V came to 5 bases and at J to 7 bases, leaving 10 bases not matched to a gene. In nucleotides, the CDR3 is TGTGCCAGCAGTCTCCGACAGGGTTATAGTGAAGCTTTCTTT. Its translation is CASSLRQGYSEAFF.

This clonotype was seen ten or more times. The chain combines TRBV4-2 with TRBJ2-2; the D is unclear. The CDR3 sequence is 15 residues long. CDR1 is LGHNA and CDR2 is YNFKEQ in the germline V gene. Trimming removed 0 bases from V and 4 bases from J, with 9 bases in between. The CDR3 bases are TGTGCCAGCAGCCAAGAAGATACCCCCACCGGGGAGCTGTTTTTT. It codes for CASSQEDTPTGELFF.

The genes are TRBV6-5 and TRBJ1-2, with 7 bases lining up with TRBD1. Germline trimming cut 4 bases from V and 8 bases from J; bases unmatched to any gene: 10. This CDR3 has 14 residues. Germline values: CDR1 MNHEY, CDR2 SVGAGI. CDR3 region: CASSFSDRARGYTF. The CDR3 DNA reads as TGTGCCAGCAGTTTCTCCGACAGGGCTCGGGGCTACACCTTC.

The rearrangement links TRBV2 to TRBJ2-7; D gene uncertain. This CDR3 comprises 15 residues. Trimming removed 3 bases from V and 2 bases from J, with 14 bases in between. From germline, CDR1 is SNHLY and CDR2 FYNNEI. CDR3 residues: CASSDFATTAYEQYF. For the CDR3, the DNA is TGTGCCAGCAGTGATTTCGCTACTACCGCCTACGAGCAGTACTTC.

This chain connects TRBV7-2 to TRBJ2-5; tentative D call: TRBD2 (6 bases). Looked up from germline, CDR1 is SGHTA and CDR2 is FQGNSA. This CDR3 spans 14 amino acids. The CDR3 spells CSSSRTGGQETQYF. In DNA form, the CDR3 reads TGTTCCTCCAGCCGAACAGGAGGGCAAGAGACCCAGTACTTC.

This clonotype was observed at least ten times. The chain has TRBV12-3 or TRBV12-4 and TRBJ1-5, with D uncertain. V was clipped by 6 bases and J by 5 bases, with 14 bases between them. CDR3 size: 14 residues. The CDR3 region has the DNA TGTGCCAGCAGACTAACACGGACGGATCAGCCCCAGCATTTT. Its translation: CASRLTRTDQPQHF.

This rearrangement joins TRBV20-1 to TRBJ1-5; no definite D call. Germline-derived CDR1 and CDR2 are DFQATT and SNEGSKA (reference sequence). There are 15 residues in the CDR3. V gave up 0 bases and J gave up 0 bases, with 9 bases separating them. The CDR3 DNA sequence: TGCAGTGCTAGAGAACAGCCCTATAGCAATCAGCCCCAGCATTTT. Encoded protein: CSAREQPYSNQPQHF.

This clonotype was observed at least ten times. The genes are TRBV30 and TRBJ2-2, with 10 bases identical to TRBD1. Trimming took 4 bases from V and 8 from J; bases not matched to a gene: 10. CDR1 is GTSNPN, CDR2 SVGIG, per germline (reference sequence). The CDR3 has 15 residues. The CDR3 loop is CAWTHGRTGGGELFF. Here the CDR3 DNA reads TGTGCCTGGACCCACGGCAGGACAGGGGGTGGGGAGCTGTTTTTT.

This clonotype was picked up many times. The CDR3 nucleotides are TGTGCCAGCAGTTTAAACACGGGGATGTGGGAGACCCAGTACTTC. The encoded protein is CASSLNTGMWETQYF. The chain is built from TRBV12-3 or TRBV12-4 and TRBJ2-5, with D perhaps TRBD2 (5 bases). The CDR3 runs 15 residues. Trimming shortened V by 2 bases and J by 5 bases, and 15 bases separated the two germline ends.

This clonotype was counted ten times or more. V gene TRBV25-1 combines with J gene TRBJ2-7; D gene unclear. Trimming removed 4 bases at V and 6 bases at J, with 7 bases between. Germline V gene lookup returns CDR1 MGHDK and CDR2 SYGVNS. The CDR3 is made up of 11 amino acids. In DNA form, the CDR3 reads TGTGCCAGCAGTGGGGCAGCCGAGCAGTACTTC. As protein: CASSGAAEQYF.